These T cell receptor beta chains were read from a single sample in a study of T cell repertoires in cytomegalovirus infection. No cognate antigen is known for these TCRs. A single record per CDR3 protein comes from TCRdb applying MiXCR to the reads. The table lists under 500,000 distinct CDR3 sequences, 40% to 50% of them singletons. The sequenced sample was cultured PBMCs, obtained from culture after CMV antigen stimulation. These receptors originate from a human donor in good health (CMV status not recorded). Some clones in this sample may be carry-over from other donors' samples. Both conserved end residues are part of each CDR3. A D gene is named only where the DNA matches it firmly. Rows may omit the clone size; those that give it use once, few, many or a size class.

j_call d_call v_call clone_size cdr3_length cdr3_aa cdr3_nt
TRBJ2-3 NA TRBV7-2 NA 14 CASSLLLPGDTQYF TGTGCCAGCAGCTTGCTGCTCCCGGGGGATACGCAGTATTTT
TRBJ2-7 TRBD2 TRBV28 NA 15 CASVAGGESSYEQYF TGTGCCAGCGTAGCGGGTGGGGAGAGCTCCTACGAGCAGTACTTC
TRBJ2-7 NA TRBV10-3 NA 12 CAISGTAYEQYF TGTGCCATCAGTGGGACAGCCTACGAGCAGTACTTC
TRBJ1-2 NA TRBV19 NA 12 CASSRKNYGYTF TGTGCCAGTAGTCGCAAGAACTATGGCTACACCTTC
TRBJ1-1 NA TRBV5-1 NA 14 CASSAGQLNTEAFF TGCGCCAGCAGCGCCGGACAGCTAAACACTGAAGCTTTCTTT
TRBJ2-6 NA TRBV7-6 few 15 CASSVDPSGANVLTF TGTGCCAGCAGCGTCGACCCTTCTGGGGCCAACGTCCTGACTTTC
TRBJ2-1 TRBD2 TRBV19 NA 16 CASSILRLAGGNEQFF TGTGCCAGTAGTATACTTCGACTAGCGGGGGGGAATGAGCAGTTCTTC
TRBJ2-3 NA TRBV12-3/TRBV12-4 NA 14 CASSSGTSTDTQYF TGTGCCAGCAGTTCCGGGACTAGCACAGATACGCAGTATTTT
TRBJ2-7 NA TRBV7-2 few 15 CASSFSGQGAYEQYF TGTGCCAGCAGCTTTAGCGGTCAGGGGGCCTACGAGCAGTACTTC
TRBJ2-2 NA TRBV13 NA 13 CASSPRTDGELFF TGTGCCAGCAGCCCGAGGACGGACGGGGAGCTGTTTTTT
TRBJ2-1 NA TRBV7-2 few 14 CASTSVSSYNEQFF TGTGCCAGCACCTCGGTTAGCTCCTACAATGAGCAGTTCTTC
TRBJ1-1 NA TRBV6-5 NA 15 CASSKFRDSNTEAFF TGTGCCAGCAGTAAATTCAGGGACTCGAACACTGAAGCTTTCTTT
TRBJ1-5 NA TRBV4-3 NA 17 CASSQTEAGRIHQPQHF TGCGCCAGCAGCCAGACCGAGGCAGGGAGGATTCATCAGCCCCAGCATTTT
TRBJ2-5 NA TRBV6-2/TRBV6-3 NA 12 CASSYSGETQYF TGTGCCAGCAGTTACTCCGGGGAGACCCAGTACTTC
TRBJ1-1 NA TRBV7-2 NA 15 CASSLEVTVNTEAFF TGTGCCAGCAGCTTAGAGGTTACGGTGAACACTGAAGCTTTCTTT
TRBJ2-7 NA TRBV7-6 NA 14 CASSPSLSSYEQYF TGTGCCAGCAGCCCCAGCTTGAGCTCCTACGAGCAGTACTTC
TRBJ2-1 NA TRBV6-1 NA 15 CASSEAPGRYNEQFF TGTGCCAGCAGTGAAGCGCCTGGACGATACAATGAGCAGTTCTTC
TRBJ2-1 TRBD2 TRBV30 NA 15 CAWSVGLAGYNEQFF TGTGCCTGGAGTGTGGGACTAGCGGGTTACAATGAGCAGTTCTTC
TRBJ2-7 TRBD2 TRBV2 NA 17 CASSALAGGAVGDEQYF TGTGCCAGCAGTGCACTAGCGGGAGGTGCCGTGGGGGACGAGCAGTACTTC
TRBJ2-3 NA TRBV20-1 NA 12 CSARDLLGTQYF TGCAGTGCTAGAGATCTTCTGGGTACGCAGTATTTT
TRBJ2-6 NA TRBV6-5 NA 16 CASSRGRVFGANVLTF TGTGCCAGCTCTCGAGGGCGAGTGTTTGGGGCCAACGTCCTGACTTTC
TRBJ2-6 NA TRBV24-1 NA 13 CAAAGSGANVLTF TGTGCCGCAGCAGGATCTGGGGCCAACGTCCTGACTTTC
TRBJ1-5 NA TRBV6-6 NA 14 CASSYSRASQPQHF TGTGCCAGCAGTTACTCGAGGGCCAGCCAGCCCCAGCATTTT
TRBJ2-7 TRBD2 TRBV20-1 NA 13 CSASRTSAYEQYF TGCAGTGCTTCGAGGACTAGCGCCTACGAGCAGTACTTC
TRBJ2-1 TRBD2 TRBV12-3/TRBV12-4 NA 16 CASSLRSLAGNNEQFF TGTGCCAGCAGTTTAAGGTCACTAGCGGGCAACAATGAGCAGTTCTTC
TRBJ2-7 TRBD2 TRBV7-9 few 15 CASSKKREKSYEQYF TGTGCCAGCAGCAAAAAGCGGGAGAAATCCTACGAGCAGTACTTC
TRBJ1-5 TRBD1 TRBV27 NA 15 CASSGSRDRGFPQHF TGTGCCAGCAGTGGCTCCCGGGACAGGGGTTTCCCCCAGCATTTT
TRBJ1-4 NA TRBV27 NA 13 CASSGRGLGKLFF TGTGCCAGCAGCGGCAGGGGACTTGGAAAACTGTTTTTT
TRBJ1-1 TRBD1 TRBV20-1 NA 17 CSARGRPRQGENTEAFF TGCAGTGCTAGAGGGAGACCACGACAGGGGGAGAACACTGAAGCTTTCTTT
TRBJ1-5 NA TRBV20-1 few 12 CSARRASQPQHF TGCAGTGCTAGGAGAGCGAGTCAGCCCCAGCATTTT
TRBJ1-1 NA TRBV6-1 NA 13 CASRGVVNTEAFF TGTGCCAGCAGGGGGGTGGTGAACACTGAAGCTTTCTTT
TRBJ1-5 NA TRBV7-2 many 15 CASSLGGASNQPQHF TGTGCCAGCAGCTTAGGAGGGGCTAGCAATCAGCCCCAGCATTTT
TRBJ1-3 NA TRBV7-2 few 14 CASSSHPSGNTIYF TGTGCCAGCAGCTCACATCCCTCTGGAAACACCATATATTTT
TRBJ1-5 TRBD1 TRBV7-2 NA 14 CASSLGGGWEPQHF TGTGCCAGCAGCTTAGGAGGGGGCTGGGAGCCCCAGCATTTT
TRBJ2-1 NA TRBV19 NA 14 CASSMLGGGREQFF TGTGCCAGTAGTATGCTAGGGGGGGGGAGAGAGCAGTTCTTC
TRBJ2-2 NA TRBV4-3 few 13 CASSPLVKGELFF TGCGCCAGCAGCCCGCTGGTTAAGGGGGAGCTGTTTTTT
TRBJ2-4 NA TRBV7-2 NA 12 CASSLPPNIQYF TGTGCCAGCAGCCTACCGCCGAACATTCAGTACTTC